Here is one T cell receptor (beta chain) with its context. This clone was picked up one time. Its antigen remains unidentified. No clone much larger than this one lies a single base away; base qualities are absent. These data come from a study of cytomegalovirus exposure and HLA in healthy donors (dated by TCRdb to between 2016 and 2019). Study-wide context: According to an earlier analysis of several hundred of the donors, about 170 million T cells yielded approximately 120 million unique TCR beta sequences and 276 Gb of sequence data. An early release that covered about 600 HLA-typed donors contained approximately 320 gigabases of sequencing data and tens of millions of unique TCR sequences. Of the 300 to 500 genotyped donors, 70% to 90% were placed in the genetic ancestry cluster associated with self-reported Caucasian donors. The study aimed to test whether signatures of past pathogen exposure could be identified by cataloging public T cell receptors. The study used immunosequencing to profile the T cell repertoires of 600 to 850 subjects and linked those repertoires to cytomegalovirus serostatus. A separate validation cohort of over a hundred different subjects was used in addition to the roughly 670-subject first cohort. High-throughput TCR immunosequencing, statistical association of individual TCRs with disease status, and machine learning were combined to predict cytomegalovirus infection status. To study patterns of TCR occurrence, a later analysis re-analyzed previously published TCR beta repertoires from hundreds of donors and added high-resolution HLA genotyping. Rather than drawing on any new phenotypic data, the later analysis identified candidate immune exposures from TCR beta sequences and the way those sequences occurred across donors. In an earlier analysis of 500 to 650 of the donors, high-throughput TCR beta sequencing was used to judge whether each TCR beta V gene segment behaved as functional or pseudogenic. Alongside the repertoire data, information on donor age, sex, ethnicity and CMV serostatus was compiled. In a later genetic analysis, genome-wide SNP genotypes for about 60% of the 666 donors were used, and that subset was treated as a discovery cohort. Every repertoire in the discovery cohort had been generated on one and the same sequencing platform. Both class I and class II loci were covered by HLA typing, at four-digit resolution. Typing coverage differed by locus: A, B, C, DRB1 and DQB1 were typed in roughly 620-630 donors, DQA1 in 500 to 550, DPA1 in over 600, and DPB1 in just under 490. Five DR-DQ haplotypes were handled as single units for association and clustering, since linkage in the cohort was strong. Across some 400 genotyped donors of the cohort, an average of about 240,000 unique TCR beta nucleotide sequences per donor were sequenced, and roughly 18% of those sequences were non-productive.

The library was made by the immunoSEQ multiplex PCR assay. A mixture of 60 forward primers for TCR Vbeta segments and 13 reverse primers for TCR Jbeta segments was used in the multiplex PCR. Amplification of the CDR3 region of rearranged TCR beta genes was performed with a multiplex PCR assay on genomic DNA. Amplified TCR beta libraries were sequenced as 87-base-pair reads on the Illumina HiSeq System. Concerning the study's data processing: A later analysis tallied 75 million to 85 million unique TCR beta chains across the 666 repertoires, and approximately 12 million of those chains were shared by two or more donors. Raw reads were error-corrected and collapsed into unique sequences by a nearest-neighbor algorithm in which closely related sequences were merged to remove PCR and sequencing errors. Alignment of CDR3 sequences to IMGT reference sequences was used to assign V, D and J gene segments. For a sequence to be retained, at least a six-nucleotide match to both a V gene segment and a J gene segment was required. A rearrangement was called productive if the CDR3 had no stop codons and remained in frame with V and J, and every other rearrangement was called non-productive. Following IMGT convention, CDR3 was defined as the stretch from the second conserved V-encoded cysteine up to the conserved J-encoded phenylalanine. The earlier analysis of approximately 500 of the donors excluded sequences that lacked an unambiguous match to a single V gene segment. In an earlier analysis of approximately 590 of the donors, V segments were called functional above 56.7% productive rearrangements and were called segregating when the between-donor standard deviation exceeded 5%. To diagnose cytomegalovirus status from the catalog of TCR beta chain sequences, a statistical classification framework was built. In a later analysis, TCR nucleotide sequences were compared against IMGT/GENE-DB human TR gene sequences so that V and J genes could be assigned. Using the TCRdist pipeline, a later analysis assigned CDR3 sequences along with most-parsimonious VDJ recombination scenarios. In a later analysis, each TCR beta chain was defined by its CDR3 amino acid sequence together with its V-gene family, and reads without a unique V-gene family were excluded. A later analysis removed 592 highly shared, low-generation-probability nucleotide sequences to deal with suspected cross-contamination and a sequencing artifact. A later analysis calculated a clonal expansion index for each public chain from normalized within-repertoire ranks of inferred template counts. Generation probabilities in a later analysis came from a VDJ recombination model fitted to out-of-frame rearrangements, and those results were checked against IGoR. Hypergeometric tests were used in a later analysis to score TCR-TCR, TCR-HLA and TCR-CMV co-occurrence, with a repertoire-size bias correction applied to the TCR pairs. In a later analysis, false discovery rates were estimated by permuting HLA or CMV assignments 20 times. In a later analysis, co-occurring TCRs were grouped with DBSCAN, and TCRdist sequence similarity was added when clustering was performed within HLA-allele-positive subsets. Co-occurrence clustering excluded repertoires with fewer than 30,000 or more than 120,000 public chains, plus five with anomalous nucleotide sharing. TCRdb provides this immuneACCESS table in a form limited to in-frame rearrangements. Some clones are lacking; in checked studies, under half of them reflect an unresolved V gene, and why the rest are absent is not known. V and J calls and clone size come straight from that table; D and trimming were deduced from the DNA. The sample includes 100,000 to 150,000 clones, with 78% observed a single time. Clones ranked in the top ten supply around 5.8% of the sample.

The cohort was made up of approximately 700 healthy bone marrow donors. At the time of sampling, all cohort members were nominally healthy, though unrecorded immune exposures were likely present. The donor was CMV seronegative and belonged to the group of approximately 320 seronegative cohort members. A peripheral blood sample was provided by each donor, and peripheral blood mononuclear cells were used for TCR beta sequencing. Genomic DNA was extracted from the blood cell samples with the Qiagen DNeasy Blood Extraction Kit. The study at large found these results: A later analysis reported that several top co-occurrence clusters appeared linked to parvovirus B19, influenza, CMV and Epstein-Barr virus. In a later analysis, HLA-associated TCR beta chains were found to be more clonally expanded and to have lower generation probabilities than equally common non-associated chains. The earlier analysis of about 600 of the donors excluded some 16 rarely observed V segments, including chromosome 9 orphons, because counts were too low. Because some donors lacked HLA typing at each locus, the association tests relied only on the typed subset. In vitro tests confirmed that a few of the cytomegalovirus-associated TCR beta chains recognize cytomegalovirus antigens. In a later analysis, 16,951 TCR beta sequences were associated with specific HLA alleles at a false discovery rate of 0.05. An earlier analysis of around 500 of the donors showed that most TCR beta V segments appeared in productive rearrangements either about 87% or about 30% of the time, which broadly matched IMGT annotations. Some IMGT-functional V segments, including TRBV6-2 and TRBV6-3, could not be told apart with the 87-base-pair reads, so those segments were excluded. The authors suggested that the approach could potentially be extended to other disease states and immunological phenotypes. The only immune exposure information available for the cohort was CMV serostatus. In a later genetic analysis, a missense DCLRE1C variant was associated with V-gene and J-gene trimming of TCR beta chains, and the association was replicated in an independent cohort. The presence/absence analyses assumed that sequencing depth was roughly uniform across donors, and that assumption may not be true. A group of highly shared sequence variants was considered likely to be a technical artifact of the sequencing pipeline. Most TCR sequences were observed very rarely across donors, whereas some public TCRs were present in many individuals. Assigning TCR associations to individual alleles was difficult when HLA alleles, especially DR and DQ, strongly co-occurred. In both the original and validation cohorts, the classifier was reported to diagnose cytomegalovirus status with high specificity and sensitivity. A total of about 150 TCR beta chains were listed by the study as associated with cytomegalovirus. A later analysis found that TCR association rates varied across HLA loci, with DRB1 alleles showing the most associated TCRs and HLA-C alleles the fewest. The cohort was sequenced for TCR beta chains only, and without alpha or paired-chain data the features that could be detected were limited. Linkage disequilibrium might explain the correlated functional status among segregating V segments, but an unknown experimental factor could not be excluded. In a later analysis, most CMV-associated TCR beta chains were found to appear HLA-restricted, with HLA associations seemingly driven largely by CMV exposure. A further reported finding was that TCR beta sequences accurately predicted the HLA-A and HLA-B alleles for most subjects in the first cohort. According to a later genetic analysis, donors in an Asian-associated ancestry cluster had fewer N-insertions in productive TCRs than the approximately 630-donor mean.

The junction carries 21 bases between V and J, which are trimmed by 4 bases and 5 bases respectively. The CDR3 has 17 amino acids, counting the end cysteine and phenylalanine. Only the CDR3 DNA stays, 51 bases, in frame from base 1. CDR1 is given as LNHDA and CDR2 as SQIVND, both from the germline V gene (reference sequence). The chain is encoded by TRBV19 joined to TRBJ2-1; too little of a D gene remains to name it. Sequencing used PBMCs. This receptor was obtained from a woman between 40 and 50 years old in good health and CMV-seronegative. The nucleotide sequence is TGTGCCAGTAGTAAAGGCGGAGACCAACGCCGGGACAATGAGCAGTTCTTC. Its amino acids are CASSKGGDQRRDNEQFF.